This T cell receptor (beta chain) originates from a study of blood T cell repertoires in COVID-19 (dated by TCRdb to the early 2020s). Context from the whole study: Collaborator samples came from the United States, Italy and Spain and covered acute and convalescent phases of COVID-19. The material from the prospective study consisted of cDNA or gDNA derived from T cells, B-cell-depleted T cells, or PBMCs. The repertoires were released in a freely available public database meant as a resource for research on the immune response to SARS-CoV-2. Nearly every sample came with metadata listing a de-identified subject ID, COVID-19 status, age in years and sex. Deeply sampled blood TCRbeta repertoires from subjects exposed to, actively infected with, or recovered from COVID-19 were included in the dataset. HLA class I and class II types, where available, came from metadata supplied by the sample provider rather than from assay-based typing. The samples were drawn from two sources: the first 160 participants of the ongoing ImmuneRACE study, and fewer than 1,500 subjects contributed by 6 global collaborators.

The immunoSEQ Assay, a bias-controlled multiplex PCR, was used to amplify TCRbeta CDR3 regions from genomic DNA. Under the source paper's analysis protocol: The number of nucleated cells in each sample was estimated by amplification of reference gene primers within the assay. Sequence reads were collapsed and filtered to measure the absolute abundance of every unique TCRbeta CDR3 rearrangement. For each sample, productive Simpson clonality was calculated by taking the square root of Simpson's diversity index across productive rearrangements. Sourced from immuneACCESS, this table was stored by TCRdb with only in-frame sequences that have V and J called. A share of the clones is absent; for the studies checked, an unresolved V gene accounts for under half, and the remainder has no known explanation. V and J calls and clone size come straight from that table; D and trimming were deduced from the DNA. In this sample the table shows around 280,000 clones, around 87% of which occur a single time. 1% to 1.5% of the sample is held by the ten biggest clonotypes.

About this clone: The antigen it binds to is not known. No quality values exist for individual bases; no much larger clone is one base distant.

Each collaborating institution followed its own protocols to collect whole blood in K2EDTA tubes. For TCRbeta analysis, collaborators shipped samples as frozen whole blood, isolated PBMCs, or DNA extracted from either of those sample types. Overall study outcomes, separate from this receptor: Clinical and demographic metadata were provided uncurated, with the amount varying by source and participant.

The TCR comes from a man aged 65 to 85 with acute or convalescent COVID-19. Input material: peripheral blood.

The CDR3 here reads CASSQDREVGYTF. The DNA sequence is TGCGCCAGCAGCCAAGATCGGGAAGTCGGCTACACCTTC. The sequence joins TRBV4-3 to TRBJ1-2; no D gene call is confident. The CDR3 has 13 amino acids, counting the end cysteine and phenylalanine. Only the CDR3 DNA stays, 39 bases, in frame from base 1. CDR1 and CDR2 are read off the germline V gene as LGHNA and YSLEER. V and J lose 0 bases and 8 bases, and a span of 10 bases separates them.